The rows below give T cell receptor beta chains drawn from one sample of a study of Tregs in tolerant kidney transplant recipients. The method was immunoSEQ multiplex PCR; TCRdb's version includes in-frame clones alone and lacks a portion of them. Of roughly 69,000 clones listed, roughly nine tenths are singletons. Source: CD4+ T cells from blood, taken before the transplant. The receptor source for this set is a human donor who received a combined kidney and bone marrow transplant. Both conserved end residues are part of each CDR3. Fields, in order: CDR3 DNA, CDR3 protein, J gene, D gene, CDR3 length, V gene, clone size. A D gene is named only where the DNA matches it firmly. Only some rows state a clone size, as once, few, many or a class for expanded clones.

cdr3_nt: TGTGCCAGCAGCGAAACCTCGGAGGGCGAAGCTTTCTTT
cdr3_aa: CASSETSEGEAFF
j_call: TRBJ1-1
d_call: NA
cdr3_length: 13
v_call: TRBV5-4
clone_size: NA

cdr3_nt: TGTGCCTGGAGTGTACCGACTAGCAGACGGTTCTCCTACGAGCAGTACTTC
cdr3_aa: CAWSVPTSRRFSYEQYF
j_call: TRBJ2-7
d_call: TRBD2
cdr3_length: 17
v_call: TRBV30
clone_size: NA

cdr3_nt: TGTGCCAGCAGTTCCGGACTAGCGGGAGGGCCGAGGCGCTACGAGCAGTACTTC
cdr3_aa: CASSSGLAGGPRRYEQYF
j_call: TRBJ2-7
d_call: TRBD2
cdr3_length: 18
v_call: TRBV28
clone_size: NA

cdr3_nt: TGTGCCAGTAGTAGGGACAGGAGTGACACTGAAGCTTTCTTT
cdr3_aa: CASSRDRSDTEAFF
j_call: TRBJ1-1
d_call: TRBD1
cdr3_length: 14
v_call: TRBV19
clone_size: NA

cdr3_nt: TGTGCCAGCAGCCCCAAGGGCGGGAGCACAGATACGCAGTATTTT
cdr3_aa: CASSPKGGSTDTQYF
j_call: TRBJ2-3
d_call: NA
cdr3_length: 15
v_call: TRBV13
clone_size: NA

cdr3_nt: TGTGCCTGGAGTTACCAGGGGCCGGGGGAGCAGTACTTC
cdr3_aa: CAWSYQGPGEQYF
j_call: TRBJ2-7
d_call: NA
cdr3_length: 13
v_call: TRBV30
clone_size: NA

cdr3_nt: TGTGCCAGCAGCTTAGGGACAGGGACTGGAAACACCATATATTTT
cdr3_aa: CASSLGTGTGNTIYF
j_call: TRBJ1-3
d_call: TRBD1
cdr3_length: 15
v_call: TRBV7-2
clone_size: NA

cdr3_nt: TGCGCCAGCAGCCCGCACGGGACAGGGGGCGACGAGCAGTACTTC
cdr3_aa: CASSPHGTGGDEQYF
j_call: TRBJ2-7
d_call: TRBD1
cdr3_length: 15
v_call: TRBV5-1
clone_size: NA

cdr3_nt: TGTGCCAGCAGTGTGGGGGACAGGGAGTTCTTC
cdr3_aa: CASSVGDREFF
j_call: TRBJ2-1
d_call: TRBD1
cdr3_length: 11
v_call: TRBV2
clone_size: NA

cdr3_nt: TGCGCCAGCAGCAAGGGGGACAGGGCCTCCTACGAGCAGTACTTC
cdr3_aa: CASSKGDRASYEQYF
j_call: TRBJ2-7
d_call: TRBD1
cdr3_length: 15
v_call: TRBV4-1
clone_size: once

cdr3_nt: TGTGCCAGCGGCAAAGCGGGCAGGGGGAAAGAGACCCAGTACTTC
cdr3_aa: CASGKAGRGKETQYF
j_call: TRBJ2-5
d_call: NA
cdr3_length: 15
v_call: TRBV11-2
clone_size: NA

cdr3_nt: TGCGCCAGCAGCTTTATAGCGGGTGGGCTTGGTAATGAGCAGTTCTTC
cdr3_aa: CASSFIAGGLGNEQFF
j_call: TRBJ2-1
d_call: TRBD2
cdr3_length: 16
v_call: TRBV5-1
clone_size: NA

cdr3_nt: TGTGCCAGCAGCGTAGTAGGGGGTGAGCAGTTCTTC
cdr3_aa: CASSVVGGEQFF
j_call: TRBJ2-1
d_call: NA
cdr3_length: 12
v_call: TRBV9
clone_size: NA

cdr3_nt: TGTGCCAGCAGCCCAGACTGGGGCACAGATACGCAGTATTTT
cdr3_aa: CASSPDWGTDTQYF
j_call: TRBJ2-3
d_call: NA
cdr3_length: 14
v_call: TRBV7-2
clone_size: once

cdr3_nt: TGTGCCACCAGCAGAGGGGGACAAGGCTACGAGCAGTACTTC
cdr3_aa: CATSRGGQGYEQYF
j_call: TRBJ2-7
d_call: NA
cdr3_length: 14
v_call: TRBV15
clone_size: NA

cdr3_nt: TGTGCCAGCAGTTTCTCGTTTCGGGGACAGAAATACGAGCAGTACTTC
cdr3_aa: CASSFSFRGQKYEQYF
j_call: TRBJ2-7
d_call: TRBD1
cdr3_length: 16
v_call: TRBV28
clone_size: few

cdr3_nt: TGCGCCAGCAGCCCTCGGGGAGTCCTCCGTACCGGGGAGCTGTTTTTT
cdr3_aa: CASSPRGVLRTGELFF
j_call: TRBJ2-2
d_call: NA
cdr3_length: 16
v_call: TRBV23-1
clone_size: few

cdr3_nt: TGCAGCGTCCGCCCCAATGGACAGTGGTTGGGCTACACCTTC
cdr3_aa: CSVRPNGQWLGYTF
j_call: TRBJ1-2
d_call: NA
cdr3_length: 14
v_call: TRBV29-1
clone_size: NA

cdr3_nt: TGTGCCACCAGCAGAGCAAACACTGAAGCTTTCTTT
cdr3_aa: CATSRANTEAFF
j_call: TRBJ1-1
d_call: NA
cdr3_length: 12
v_call: TRBV15
clone_size: NA

cdr3_nt: TGCGCCAGCAGCTTGCTTCCGGGACAGGGGGCCGGGGAGCTGTTTTTT
cdr3_aa: CASSLLPGQGAGELFF
j_call: TRBJ2-2
d_call: TRBD1
cdr3_length: 16
v_call: TRBV5-1
clone_size: once

cdr3_nt: TGTGCCTGGAGTAGCCCGGGAACAACTAATGAAAAACTGTTTTTT
cdr3_aa: CAWSSPGTTNEKLFF
j_call: TRBJ1-4
d_call: NA
cdr3_length: 15
v_call: TRBV30
clone_size: NA

cdr3_nt: TGCGCCAGCAGACAGAGCGGGAGTGGGGCCAACGTCCTGACTTTC
cdr3_aa: CASRQSGSGANVLTF
j_call: TRBJ2-6
d_call: TRBD2
cdr3_length: 15
v_call: TRBV5-1
clone_size: NA

cdr3_nt: TGTGCCAGCAGTCCGCTGGGCGGGGTCTACAATGAGCAGTTCTTC
cdr3_aa: CASSPLGGVYNEQFF
j_call: TRBJ2-1
d_call: NA
cdr3_length: 15
v_call: TRBV27
clone_size: NA

cdr3_nt: TGTGCCAGCAGCTTATCGGGGAGGAACACCGGGGAGCTGTTTTTT
cdr3_aa: CASSLSGRNTGELFF
j_call: TRBJ2-2
d_call: NA
cdr3_length: 15
v_call: TRBV7-2
clone_size: NA

cdr3_nt: TGTGCCAGCAGTGCCGACCCGGGACAGGGTAATCAGCCCCAGCATTTT
cdr3_aa: CASSADPGQGNQPQHF
j_call: TRBJ1-5
d_call: TRBD1
cdr3_length: 16
v_call: TRBV28
clone_size: NA

cdr3_nt: TGTGCCAGCAGTCCGGGACAGGGGACGTACGGCTATGGCTACACCTTC
cdr3_aa: CASSPGQGTYGYGYTF
j_call: TRBJ1-2
d_call: TRBD1
cdr3_length: 16
v_call: TRBV28
clone_size: NA

cdr3_nt: TGTGCCAGCAGCCAAGTACACGGGTACAATGAGCAGTTCTTC
cdr3_aa: CASSQVHGYNEQFF
j_call: TRBJ2-1
d_call: NA
cdr3_length: 14
v_call: TRBV4-2
clone_size: NA

cdr3_nt: TGCGCCAGCAGCCCCGGACTAGCGGACAATGAGCAGTTCTTC
cdr3_aa: CASSPGLADNEQFF
j_call: TRBJ2-1
d_call: TRBD2
cdr3_length: 14
v_call: TRBV5-1
clone_size: NA

cdr3_nt: TGTGCCAGCAGCTGGGGGACTAGCGGGAAAACAGATACGCAGTATTTT
cdr3_aa: CASSWGTSGKTDTQYF
j_call: TRBJ2-3
d_call: TRBD2
cdr3_length: 16
v_call: TRBV5-8
clone_size: NA

cdr3_nt: TGTGCCAGCAGCCAAGATGTAGGGGGAATCTACGAGCAGTACTTC
cdr3_aa: CASSQDVGGIYEQYF
j_call: TRBJ2-7
d_call: NA
cdr3_length: 15
v_call: TRBV4-2
clone_size: few

cdr3_nt: TGTGCCAGCAGCCCGGGGACTAGCGGTATACACAATGAGCAGTTCTTC
cdr3_aa: CASSPGTSGIHNEQFF
j_call: TRBJ2-1
d_call: TRBD2
cdr3_length: 16
v_call: TRBV7-2
clone_size: NA

cdr3_nt: TGTGCCATCAGCCGGACTAGCGGGAGCACAGATACGCAGTATTTT
cdr3_aa: CAISRTSGSTDTQYF
j_call: TRBJ2-3
d_call: TRBD2
cdr3_length: 15
v_call: TRBV10-3
clone_size: NA

cdr3_nt: TGTGCCAGTAGTCTCGACAGGGTCGAAAAACTGTTTTTT
cdr3_aa: CASSLDRVEKLFF
j_call: TRBJ1-4
d_call: TRBD1
cdr3_length: 13
v_call: TRBV19
clone_size: NA